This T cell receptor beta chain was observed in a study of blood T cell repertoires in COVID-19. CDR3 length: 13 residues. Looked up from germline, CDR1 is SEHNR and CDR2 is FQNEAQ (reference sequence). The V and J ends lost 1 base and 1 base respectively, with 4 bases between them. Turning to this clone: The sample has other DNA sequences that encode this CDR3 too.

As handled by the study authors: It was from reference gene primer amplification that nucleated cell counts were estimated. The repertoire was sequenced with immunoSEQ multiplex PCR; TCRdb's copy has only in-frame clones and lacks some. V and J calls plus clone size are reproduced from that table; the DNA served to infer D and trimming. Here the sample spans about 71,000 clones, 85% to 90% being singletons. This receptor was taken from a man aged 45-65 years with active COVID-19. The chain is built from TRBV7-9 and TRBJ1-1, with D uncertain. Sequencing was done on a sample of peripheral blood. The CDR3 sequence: CASSLGQNTEAFF. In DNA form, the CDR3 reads TGTGCCAGCAGCTTAGGACAGAACACTGAAGCTTTCTTT.